Presented here are 26 T cell receptor beta chains from one specimen sequenced in a study of T cells in localized non-small cell lung cancer. TCRdb's table, derived via immunoSEQ multiplex PCR, lists solely in-frame clones and lacks some. Here the sample spans about 48,000 clones, approximately 75% being singletons. This material consisted of peripheral blood, taken before any cancer treatment. The receptors were gathered from a man aged 40 to 69 with stage I squamous cell lung carcinoma.

This clone showed up just a few times. This chain joins TRBV28 and TRBJ2-7; 9 positions match TRBD1. The CDR3 spans 18 residues. Germline V gene sequence: CDR1 MDHEN, CDR2 SYDVKM. V lost 6 bases to trimming and J lost 4 bases; unmatched junction nucleotides: 19. CDR3 DNA: TGTGCCAGCAGACAGATTCGCGACAGGGGGAGACTTCTTTACGAGCAGTACTTC. This encodes CASRQIRDRGRLLYEQYF.

The chain carries TRBV6-6 and TRBJ1-2; TRBD1 is a possible D gene (5 bases). Trimming pared 2 bases from V and 6 bases from J, leaving 16 bases between. Germline lookup yields CDR1 MNHNY and CDR2 SVGAGI (reference sequence). The CDR3 has 15 amino acids. CDR3 region: CASSYPPAGQDGYTF. In DNA form, the CDR3 reads TGTGCCAGCAGTTACCCCCCGGCAGGGCAGGATGGCTACACCTTC.

CDR3 nucleotides: TGCGCCAGCAGCTTGGGAGGGGCCAATCAGCCCCAGCATTTT. Its protein is CASSLGGANQPQHF. The chain employs TRBV5-1 and TRBJ1-5, with a tentative D call TRBD1 (5 bases). The ends were cut back, 0 bases at V and 3 bases at J, with 7 bases in the middle. CDR3 length equals 14 residues. CDR1 and CDR2 (germline): SGHRS, YFSETQ. Supplemented by reference TRBV5-1 and TRBJ1-5, the full variable domain reads KAGVTQTPRYLIKTRGQQVTLSCSPISGHRSVSWYQQTPGQGLQFLFEYFSETQRNKGNFPGRFSGRQFSNSRSEMNVSTLELGDSALYLCASSLGGANQPQHFGDGTRLSIL.

In this sample, this clone turned up a few times. The V call is TRBV6-6, the J call TRBJ1-6, with a possible D match to TRBD1 (6 bases). V lost 8 bases to trimming and J lost 8 bases, with 13 bases between them. The CDR3 has 13 amino acids. The germline V gene encodes CDR1 MNHNY and CDR2 SVGAGI (reference sequence). In DNA, the CDR3 is TGTGCCAGCGTTACAGGGCAGGATTCACCCCTCCACTTT. Translating it yields CASVTGQDSPLHF.

V and J are TRBV4-1 and TRBJ2-5, with no clear D. V lost 0 bases, J lost 3 bases, and 11 bases lay in between. The length of the CDR3 is 15 residues. Per germline, CDR1 MGHRA and CDR2 YSYEKL. The CDR3, as DNA: TGCGCCAGCAGCCAAGAGCAACAGCCTGAAGAGACCCAGTACTTC. Translation: CASSQEQQPEETQYF.

V is TRBV4-3 and J is TRBJ2-7; 8 bases align to TRBD2. Looked up from germline, CDR1 is LGHNA and CDR2 is YSLEER. The junction had 11 bases not matched to a gene; V was cut back by 0 bases and J by 7 bases. The CDR3 length is 16 residues. The CDR3, as DNA: TGCGCCAGCAGCCAAGATCCCGGGGGGGCAGCGGCGGAGCAGTACTTC. Its translation: CASSQDPGGAAAEQYF.

The chain joins TRBV7-9 to TRBJ2-1, with unresolved D. V lost 5 bases and J lost 7, with 3 bases in between. This CDR3 has 10 residues. Looked up from germline, CDR1 is SEHNR and CDR2 is FQNEAQ (reference sequence). CDR3: CASSQNEQFF. The CDR3 region has the DNA TGTGCCAGCAGCCAAAATGAGCAGTTCTTC. Full variable domain (rest looked up from reference TRBV7-9 and TRBJ2-1): DTGVSQNPRHKITKRGQNVTFRCDPISEHNRLYWYRQTLGQGPEFLTYFQNEAQLEKSRLLSDRFSAERPKGSFSTLEIQRTEQGDSAMYLCASSQNEQFFGPGTRLTVL.

The V gene is TRBV28, the J gene TRBJ2-5; tentatively, D is TRBD1 (7 bases). Germline CDR1 reads MDHEN; CDR2 reads SYDVKM. V lost 11 bases, J lost 0 bases, and 10 bases lay in between. The CDR3 is 12 residues long. Written as DNA, the CDR3 is TGTGCCGGGGGGACAGACCAAGAGACCCAGTACTTC. Its translation: CAGGTDQETQYF. Looking up the rest from reference TRBV28 and TRBJ2-5 gives the full variable domain: DVKVTQSSRYLVKRTGEKVFLECVQDMDHENMFWYRQDPGLGLRLIYFSYDVKMKEKGDIPEGYSVSREKKERFSLILESASTNQTSMYLCAGGTDQETQYFGPGTRLLVL.

The chain links TRBV5-6 to TRBJ2-5; D possibly corresponds to TRBD2 (5 bases). The V and J ends lost 1 base and 0 bases respectively, with 7 bases between them. The CDR3 spans 14 residues. Germline V gives CDR1 SGHDT, CDR2 YYEEEE. The CDR3 coding sequence is TGTGCCAGCAGCTTGTCGGGAAACCAAGAGACCCAGTACTTC. Translating it yields CASSLSGNQETQYF.

This clone turned up a few times. The chain is built from TRBV7-3 and TRBJ2-7, with D possibly being TRBD1 or TRBD2 (5 bases each). Trimming stripped 5 bases from V and 2 bases from J, with 16 bases between. Germline lookup yields CDR1 SGHTA and CDR2 FQGTGA. This CDR3 spans 15 amino acids. The CDR3 DNA reads as TGTGCCAGCAGCCCTTCCGGGACCCAGGCCTACGAGCAGTACTTC. Translated, it gives CASSPSGTQAYEQYF.

This chain uses TRBV5-1 with TRBJ2-2; 9 bases match TRBD1. The trim removed 2 bases at V and 4 bases at J, leaving 3 bases unmatched. Germline V CDR1 and CDR2: SGHRS, YFSETQ. This CDR3 spans 15 amino acids. CDR3 in amino acids: CASSFGTGSTGELFF. DNA for the CDR3: TGCGCCAGCAGCTTCGGGACAGGGTCCACCGGGGAGCTGTTTTTT.

The chain carries TRBV29-1 and TRBJ1-5; D is ambiguous. The germline V and J ends were trimmed by 6 bases and 2 bases, with 14 bases remaining between them. CDR1 and CDR2 (germline): SQVTM, ANQGSEA. The CDR3 is 14 amino acids. CDR3 sequence: CSVLPPGGNQPQHF. The CDR3 nucleotides read TGCAGCGTCCTTCCCCCCGGTGGCAATCAGCCCCAGCATTTT. Variable domain in full (rest from reference TRBV29-1 and TRBJ1-5): SAVISQKPSRDICQRGTSLTIQCQVDSQVTMMFWYRQQPGQSLTLIATANQGSEATYESGFVIDKFPISRPNLTFSTLTVSNMSPEDSSIYLCSVLPPGGNQPQHFGDGTRLSIL.

CDR3: CASRPGPTNTGELFF. In DNA form, the CDR3 reads TGTGCCAGTCGACCGGGTCCGACAAACACCGGGGAGCTGTTTTTT. The rearrangement uses TRBV19 and TRBJ2-2, with no clear D. Trimming cost V 8 bases and J 2 bases, with 15 bases left between them. Germline V CDR1 and CDR2: LNHDA, SQIVND (reference sequence). The CDR3 has 15 residues. The variable domain in full, with the rest retrieved from reference TRBV19 and TRBJ2-2, is DGGITQSPKYLFRKEGQNVTLSCEQNLNHDAMYWYRQDPGQGLRLIYYSQIVNDFQKGDIAEGYSVSREKKESFPLTVTSAQKNPTAFYLCASRPGPTNTGELFFGEGSRLTVL.

J is TRBJ1-1 and V is TRBV9; 8 positions match TRBD1. The V gene end was trimmed by 4 bases and the J gene end by 5 bases; junction bases not matched to a gene: 7. CDR3 length equals 14 residues. Germline loops: CDR1 SGDLS, CDR2 YYNGEE. The CDR3 protein is CASSFSDRGTEAFF. CDR3 sequence (DNA): TGTGCCAGCAGCTTCTCCGACAGGGGTACTGAAGCTTTCTTT.

The chain employs TRBV6-4 and TRBJ1-1, with TRBD1 matching over 8 bases. The CDR3 contains 16 residues. The V segment lost 0 bases and the J segment 5 bases; nucleotides outside the gene matches: 8. Germline CDR1 is MRHNA and CDR2 is SNTAGT. The CDR3 bases are TGTGCCAGCAGTGACTCGAGGGCCAGGGGGCCTACTGAAGCTTTCTTT. It yields the protein CASSDSRARGPTEAFF.

The genes are TRBV11-3 and TRBJ2-2; 7 positions agree with TRBD1. CDR1 and CDR2 (germline): SGHNT, YENEEA. This CDR3 has 15 amino acids. The J segment lost 2 bases and the V segment lost 4 bases, leaving 4 bases of the junction unmatched. CDR3 nucleotide sequence: TGTGCCAGCAGCTCCGGGACAGCCAACACCGGGGAGCTGTTTTTT. Its translation is CASSSGTANTGELFF.

The chain couples TRBV5-5 to TRBJ2-7, with TRBD2 identical over 14 bases. V lost 0 bases to trimming and J lost 0 bases; unmatched junction nucleotides: 5. The CDR3 sequence is 18 residues long. CDR1 is SGHKS and CDR2 is YYEKEE in the germline V gene (reference sequence). CDR3 coding DNA: TGTGCCAGCAGCTTGGCCTGGACTAGCGGGGGGCCCTCCTACGAGCAGTACTTC. Amino acid sequence: CASSLAWTSGGPSYEQYF.

The J gene is TRBJ2-2, the V gene TRBV28; TRBD1 matches at 10 bases. The CDR3 runs 16 residues. Germline CDR1 and CDR2: MDHEN and SYDVKM. After removal of 6 bases from V and 6 bases from J, the junction contained 10 bases not matched to a gene. CDR3 nucleotides: TGTGCCAGCAGCTCCGCCGGGACAGGGGATGCCGGGGAGCTGTTTTTT. It translates to CASSSAGTGDAGELFF.

The rearrangement joins TRBV14 to TRBJ2-2, with D unresolved. Germline lookup yields CDR1 SGHDN and CDR2 FVKESK. CDR3 length: 13 residues. V was shortened by 4 bases and J by 4 bases, with 7 bases between the two germline ends. The CDR3 DNA reads as TGTGCCAGCAGCCGCAGAATCACCGGGGAGCTGTTTTTT. Translating gives CASSRRITGELFF.

The chain links TRBV7-2 to TRBJ2-5; D gene ambiguous. Trimming took 2 bases from V and 0 from J, leaving 4 bases between them. The CDR3 has 13 residues. Germline CDR1 SGHTA, CDR2 FQGNSA. The CDR3 loop is CASSLMYQETQYF. CDR3 DNA sequence: TGTGCCAGCAGCTTAATGTACCAAGAGACCCAGTACTTC.

The chain has TRBV28 and TRBJ2-3; 9 bases are a match to TRBD2. This CDR3 is built from 15 residues. Trimming took 5 bases from V and 0 from J; bases not matched to a gene: 3. Looked up from germline, CDR1 is MDHEN and CDR2 is SYDVKM. The chain's CDR3 is CASSIAGASTDTQYF. In DNA, the CDR3 is TGTGCCAGCAGTATAGCGGGGGCTAGCACAGATACGCAGTATTTT.

The chain combines TRBV6-6 with TRBJ1-5, with D uncertain. The CDR3 consists of 12 residues. The V gene lost 6 bases and the J gene lost 1 base, with 4 bases spanning the gap. From germline, CDR1 is MNHNY and CDR2 SVGAGI (reference sequence). CDR3 sequence reads: CASRNSNQPQHF. In nucleotides, the CDR3 is TGTGCCAGCAGGAACAGCAATCAGCCCCAGCATTTT.

The chain employs TRBV10-3 and TRBJ1-6; a weak D match, TRBD1 (6 bases). Germline values: CDR1 ENHRY, CDR2 SYGVKD. The ends were cut back, 8 bases at V and 7 bases at J, with 12 bases in the middle. The CDR3 runs 13 residues. CDR3 sequence: CAIGEGENSPLHF. CDR3 nucleotide sequence: TGTGCCATCGGGGAGGGGGAAAATTCACCCCTCCACTTT.

The rearrangement links TRBV6-4 to TRBJ2-2, with D possibly TRBD2 on 6 matching bases. The germline V and J ends were trimmed by 4 bases and 0 bases, with 12 bases remaining between them. In germline, CDR1 is MRHNA, CDR2 SNTAGT. This CDR3 spans 16 amino acids. CDR3 residues: CASSVSGSSNTGELFF. CDR3 bases: TGTGCCAGCAGTGTATCCGGGAGTTCGAACACCGGGGAGCTGTTTTTT.

The rearrangement uses TRBV28 and TRBJ2-7; D is unresolved. Germline V gene lookup returns CDR1 MDHEN and CDR2 SYDVKM. This CDR3 is built from 14 residues. Between the trimmed V and J ends, which lost 6 bases and 0 bases, there was a span of 12 bases. The CDR3 DNA follows: TGTGCCAGCAGGGAGAGACACCGCTCCTACGAGCAGTACTTC. It specifies CASRERHRSYEQYF. Full variable domain (outside the CDR3, taken from reference TRBV28 and TRBJ2-7): DVKVTQSSRYLVKRTGEKVFLECVQDMDHENMFWYRQDPGLGLRLIYFSYDVKMKEKGDIPEGYSVSREKKERFSLILESASTNQTSMYLCASRERHRSYEQYFGPGTRLTVT.

The chain uses TRBV19 and TRBJ1-1; D possibly corresponds to TRBD1 (6 bases). CDR1 and CDR2 (germline): LNHDA, SQIVND (reference sequence). The CDR3 consists of 12 residues. With 10 bases removed from V and 6 bases from J, the gap between germline ends came to 15 bases. DNA for the CDR3: TGTGCCATAATGCAGGGGATGGCTGAAGCTTTCTTT. Its protein is CAIMQGMAEAFF. The variable domain in full, completed from reference TRBV19 and TRBJ1-1, reads DGGITQSPKYLFRKEGQNVTLSCEQNLNHDAMYWYRQDPGQGLRLIYYSQIVNDFQKGDIAEGYSVSREKKESFPLTVTSAQKNPTAFYLCAIMQGMAEAFFGQGTRLTVV.